Shown below are 28 T cell receptor beta chains from a single sample sequenced in a study of human T cells and chemical hapten exposure. TCRdb redid the calling of the 5' RACE reads with MiXCR, one entry per CDR3 protein. Of some 78,000 distinct CDR3 sequences listed, roughly 7.7% are singletons. Unfractionated whole blood yielded the extracted total RNA. The receptors originated from a male donor in good health.

This chain joins TRBV19 and TRBJ2-6; 8 bases map to TRBD1. Germline V gives CDR1 LNHDA, CDR2 SQIVND (reference sequence). This CDR3 comprises 18 residues. The V and J ends lost 5 bases and 0 bases, in that order; junction bases with no gene match: 9. The CDR3 DNA follows: TGTGCCAGTAGTCTCCCGACAGGGGCCCACTCTGGGGCCAACGTCCTGACTTTC. Its translation: CASSLPTGAHSGANVLTF.

This clonotype was observed a handful of times. The rearrangement uses TRBV25-1 and TRBJ1-1, with unresolved D. Between the trimmed V and J ends, which lost 1 base and 4 bases, there was a span of 13 bases. Per the germline V gene, CDR1 is MGHDK and CDR2 is SYGVNS. CDR3 length: 15 amino acids. DNA of the CDR3: TGTGCCAGCAGTGAATCCATAGGCCCGGCCACTGAAGCTTTCTTT. It specifies CASSESIGPATEAFF.

The table lists this clonotype with a few counts. This chain links TRBV6-6 with TRBJ1-2; D is uncertain. Trimming pared 0 bases from V and 4 bases from J, leaving 12 bases between. Per germline, CDR1 MNHNY and CDR2 SVGAGI (reference sequence). The CDR3 contains 15 residues. The CDR3 bases are TGTGCCAGCAGTTACTCGATCGAGGGAACCTATGGCTACACCTTC. Translated, it gives CASSYSIEGTYGYTF.

This clonotype was detected ten times or more. Here the CDR3 DNA reads TGTGCCAGCAGCCACGACAGGGGAAGAACCGGGGAGCTGTTTTTT. This gives the protein CASSHDRGRTGELFF. The V and J genes are TRBV3-1 and TRBJ2-2; 8 nucleotides align to TRBD1. With 3 bases clipped from V and 5 bases from J, the junction kept 5 bases outside the gene matches. From germline, CDR1 is LGHDT and CDR2 YNNKEL (reference sequence). The CDR3 is 15 residues long.

The gene calls are TRBV6-1 and TRBJ2-3, with TRBD2 identical over 10 bases. The germline V gene has CDR1 MNHNS and CDR2 SASEGT. Trimming took 6 bases from V and 0 from J; bases not matched to a gene: 9. CDR3 length: 17 residues. CDR3 DNA: TGTGCCAGCAGGATCCGTTTAGCGGGGGGCAGCACAGATACGCAGTATTTT. This translates into CASRIRLAGGSTDTQYF.

This clonotype has ten or more counts. The chain employs TRBV5-6 and TRBJ1-1, with no clear D. CDR3 size: 15 residues. CDR1 is SGHDT, CDR2 YYEEEE, per germline. V lost 0 bases to trimming and J lost 0 bases, with 9 bases between them. The CDR3 loop is CASSLGAGMNTEAFF. In DNA, the CDR3 is TGTGCCAGCAGCTTGGGAGCGGGTATGAACACTGAAGCTTTCTTT.

The chain links TRBV6-4 to TRBJ2-2; no reliable D call. This CDR3 spans 14 amino acids. Trimming took 1 base from V and 0 from J, leaving 3 bases between them. CDR1 is MRHNA, CDR2 SNTAGT, per germline. The CDR3 DNA sequence: TGTGCCAGCAGTGACTTAGCGAACACCGGGGAGCTGTTTTTT. Protein product: CASSDLANTGELFF.

This clonotype was detected only a few times. The J gene is TRBJ1-1, the V gene TRBV6-5; D call uncertain. This CDR3 is built from 15 residues. Germline CDR1 reads MNHEY; CDR2 reads SVGAGI. V lost 2 bases and J 4 bases, leaving 14 bases between the germline ends. The CDR3: CASSYGQGYGTEAFF. CDR3 DNA sequence: TGTGCCAGCAGTTACGGCCAAGGTTATGGCACTGAAGCTTTCTTT.

This clonotype was detected ten times or more. This rearrangement joins TRBV5-5 to TRBJ1-1; no clear D gene. The CDR3 extends over 15 amino acids. In germline, CDR1 is SGHKS, CDR2 YYEKEE (reference sequence). Trimming took 4 bases from V and 7 from J, leaving 20 bases between them. CDR3 DNA sequence: TGTGCCAGCAGCCCGGACCCTCCGGTCGATCTTGAAGCTTTCTTT. This translates into CASSPDPPVDLEAFF. Looking up the rest from reference TRBV5-5 and TRBJ1-1 gives the full variable domain: DAGVTQSPTHLIKTRGQQVTLRCSPISGHKSVSWYQQVLGQGPQFIFQYYEKEERGRGNFPDRFSARQFPNYSSELNVNALLLGDSALYLCASSPDPPVDLEAFFGQGTRLTVV.

The chain uses TRBV6-6 and TRBJ2-7; the match to TRBD2 covers 8 bases. V gave up 4 bases and J gave up 1 base; unmatched junction bases: 9. Per the germline V gene, CDR1 is MNHNY and CDR2 is SVGAGI (reference sequence). The CDR3 is 16 residues long. This CDR3 is CASSSLRLAGSYEQYF. The CDR3 region has the DNA TGTGCCAGCAGTTCTCTGAGGCTAGCGGGTTCCTACGAGCAGTACTTC.

The gene calls are TRBV14 and TRBJ1-2; a possible D gene is TRBD1 (5 bases). Germline V gene sequence: CDR1 SGHDN, CDR2 FVKESK. This CDR3 is 15 amino acids long. Trimming took 1 base from V and 6 from J, leaving 15 bases between them. The DNA of the CDR3 is TGTGCCAGCAGCCAAGTAGCCGGGGGAAGTAATGGCTACACCTTC. Translation gives CASSQVAGGSNGYTF.

The chain recombines TRBV28 with TRBJ1-1, with D possibly being TRBD1 (5 bases). V gave up 3 bases and J gave up 7 bases, with 21 bases separating them. Germline V gives CDR1 MDHEN, CDR2 SYDVKM. The CDR3 is made up of 16 amino acids. The CDR3 coding sequence is TGTGCCAGCAGTTTTCATTCAGAGGGGCGTTGGGGTGAAGCTTTCTTT. This gives the protein CASSFHSEGRWGEAFF.

This clonotype was detected many times. CDR3 region: CASSATSTDTQYF. The CDR3 nucleotides are TGTGCCAGCAGCGCTACTAGCACAGATACGCAGTATTTT. The rearrangement links TRBV9 to TRBJ2-3; no clear D. Germline V CDR1 and CDR2: SGDLS, YYNGEE. The germline V and J ends were trimmed by 3 bases and 0 bases, with 5 bases remaining between them. The CDR3 is made up of 13 amino acids.

This clonotype was seen only a few times. CDR3: CASSGSTEAFF. The CDR3 nucleotides read TGTGCCAGCAGCGGTAGCACTGAAGCTTTCTTT. The genes are TRBV7-9 and TRBJ1-1; no clear D. The CDR3 covers 11 residues. The V gene's germline CDR1 is SEHNR and CDR2 FQNEAQ (reference sequence). The ends were cut back, 5 bases at V and 4 bases at J, with 5 bases in the middle.

The V and J genes are TRBV11-1 and TRBJ2-2, with D perhaps matching TRBD1 or TRBD2 (6 bases each). The germline V gene encodes CDR1 SGHAT and CDR2 FQDESV (reference sequence). The V and J ends lost 5 bases and 0 bases respectively, with 10 bases between them. The CDR3 covers 15 residues. CDR3 region: CASSLGGTNTGELFF. CDR3 nucleotide sequence: TGTGCCAGCAGCCTAGGGGGGACGAACACCGGGGAGCTGTTTTTT.

The genes are TRBV5-5 and TRBJ2-6; 10 bases fit TRBD1. The germline gives CDR1 SGHKS, CDR2 YYEKEE (reference sequence). The CDR3 length is 20 residues. J gave up 1 base and V 0 bases, and 10 bases lay outside the gene matches. The CDR3 reads CASSLAGGQGSLSGANVLTF. CDR3 DNA: TGTGCCAGCAGCTTGGCCGGGGGACAGGGGTCCCTATCTGGGGCCAACGTCCTGACTTTC.

A few counts support this clonotype. This chain connects TRBV19 to TRBJ2-1; TRBD2 might be the D (5 bases). CDR1 is LNHDA and CDR2 is SQIVND in the germline V gene (reference sequence). Trimming cost V 5 bases and J 10 bases, with 15 bases left between them. This CDR3 is 13 amino acids long. This chain's CDR3 is CASSSRTRREQFF. CDR3 DNA: TGTGCCAGTAGTTCCCGGACTCGACGGGAGCAGTTCTTC. Based on the CDR3 plus reference TRBV19 and TRBJ2-1, the full variable domain is DGGITQSPKYLFRKEGQNVTLSCEQNLNHDAMYWYRQDPGQGLRLIYYSQIVNDFQKGDIAEGYSVSREKKESFPLTVTSAQKNPTAFYLCASSSRTRREQFFGPGTRLTVL.

J is TRBJ1-1 and V is TRBV5-1; no firm D call. The V and J ends lost 0 bases and 6 bases respectively, with 9 bases between them. Germline V lookup: CDR1 SGHRS, CDR2 YFSETQ. The CDR3 sequence is 13 residues long. The CDR3 coding sequence is TGCGCCAGCAGCTTGGCCGGTGGGGCTGAAGCTTTCTTT. This translates into CASSLAGGAEAFF.

Here the CDR3 DNA reads TGTGCCAGCAGCCCCACGGGGGGCAACTACGAGCAGTACTTC. Translation: CASSPTGGNYEQYF. The chain links TRBV7-8 to TRBJ2-7, with D maybe TRBD2 (7 bases). V gave up 5 bases and J gave up 3 bases, with 14 bases separating them. This CDR3 has 14 amino acids. CDR1 and CDR2 from the germline V gene are SGHVS and FQNEAQ.

This clonotype has a handful of counts. This chain connects TRBV12-3 or TRBV12-4 to TRBJ1-2; D not certain. With 1 base removed from V and 8 bases from J, the gap between germline ends came to 11 bases. The CDR3 has 13 amino acids. CDR3 protein: CASSLDGSGGYTF. CDR3 bases: TGTGCCAGCAGTTTAGACGGATCGGGGGGCTACACCTTC.

In its sample, this clonotype was seen a few times. The chain joins TRBV5-8 to TRBJ1-5; D unclear. Germline CDR1 is SGHTS and CDR2 is YDEGEE. Trimming left V 1 base short and J 4 bases short, with 0 bases between. This CDR3 is 11 amino acids long. In nucleotides, the CDR3 is TGTGCCAGCAGCTTGAATCAGCCCCAGCATTTT. This codes for CASSLNQPQHF. The variable domain in full, completed from reference TRBV5-8 and TRBJ1-5, reads EAGVTQSPTHLIKTRGQQATLRCSPISGHTSVYWYQQALGLGLQFLLWYDEGEERNRGNFPPRFSGRQFPNYSSELNVNALELEDSALYLCASSLNQPQHFGDGTRLSIL.

The rearrangement uses TRBV6-2 or TRBV6-3 and TRBJ2-5, with TRBD1 identical over 7 bases. Germline-derived CDR1 and CDR2 are MNHEY and SVGEGT. The junction had 3 bases not matched to a gene; V was cut back by 1 base and J by 1 base. This CDR3 comprises 15 residues. The CDR3 sequence is CASSYLGDSQETQYF. The CDR3 bases are TGTGCCAGCAGTTACTTAGGGGACAGCCAAGAGACCCAGTACTTC.

By frequency in the sample, this clonotype is medium-sized. The chain joins TRBV5-6 to TRBJ1-1, with no clear D. V lost 5 bases to trimming and J lost 5 bases, with 10 bases between them. Germline values: CDR1 SGHDT, CDR2 YYEEEE. The CDR3 has 12 residues. The CDR3 DNA follows: TGTGCCAGCAGTCTTCGGGGAACTGAAGCTTTCTTT. Its protein is CASSLRGTEAFF.

This clonotype was seen at least ten times. The chain links TRBV28 to TRBJ2-2, with D unclear. With 3 bases removed from V and 2 bases from J, the gap between germline ends came to 4 bases. CDR1 and CDR2 from the germline V gene are MDHEN and SYDVKM. CDR3 length: 13 residues. In DNA, the CDR3 is TGTGCCAGCAGTTTCGCAAACACCGGGGAGCTGTTTTTT. Protein: CASSFANTGELFF. The full variable domain, with the rest looked up from reference TRBV28 and TRBJ2-2, is DVKVTQSSRYLVKRTGEKVFLECVQDMDHENMFWYRQDPGLGLRLIYFSYDVKMKEKGDIPEGYSVSREKKERFSLILESASTNQTSMYLCASSFANTGELFFGEGSRLTVL.

This clonotype was counted only a few times. V usage is TRBV5-1 and J usage is TRBJ1-6; 7 nucleotides match TRBD1. Germline V gene data show CDR1 as SGHRS and CDR2 as YFSETQ. Losses at the gene ends were 1 base for V and 7 bases for J; bases not matched to a gene: 5. The CDR3 consists of 15 residues. The CDR3 nucleotides read TGCGCCAGCAGCTTGACCGGGACAGACAATTCACCCCTCCACTTT. Protein sequence: CASSLTGTDNSPLHF.

Only a few counts were recorded for this clonotype. This CDR3 reads CASRPGPSSYEQYF. The CDR3 coding sequence is TGTGCCAGCAGACCGGGACCCAGCTCCTACGAGCAGTACTTC. The rearrangement joins TRBV12-3 or TRBV12-4 to TRBJ2-7, with D perhaps matching TRBD1 or TRBD2 (5 bases each). The CDR3 consists of 14 residues. Between the trimmed V and J ends, which lost 6 bases and 0 bases, there was a span of 12 bases.

This clonotype was counted at least ten times. The gene calls are TRBV12-3 or TRBV12-4 and TRBJ2-3; 11 positions match TRBD1. This CDR3 is built from 16 residues. Trimming cost V 3 bases and J 6 bases; bases outside gene matches: 8. The CDR3 region has the DNA TGTGCCAGCAGTTTCGCGGACAGGGGGCGATCGGATACGCAGTATTTT. It encodes CASSFADRGRSDTQYF.

This clonotype has a handful of counts. The chain joins TRBV20-1 to TRBJ1-4; D uncertain. The germline CDR1 and CDR2 sequences are DFQATT and SNEGSKA (reference sequence). The V and J ends lost 3 bases and 4 bases respectively, with 9 bases between them. The CDR3 is 13 residues long. The DNA for the CDR3 is TGCAGTGCTAGTAACGCGATTAATGAAAAACTGTTTTTT. Translation: CSASNAINEKLFF.